In this sample, the clone carrying this TCR beta chain turned up a few times. The antigen remains undetermined. Data came from immunoSEQ multiplex PCR; TCRdb stores just in-frame clones and leaves some out. Of around 65,000 clones in the sample, nearly 90% were seen once. This entry is derived from a study of PD-1 blockade in classical Hodgkin lymphoma. Study in general: Intravenous infusions of nivolumab 3 mg/kg reached patients every 2 weeks.

Time point described: cycle 4 day 1 (C4D1), after more than five weeks of nivolumab. Each of the patients experienced relapse following autologous stem cell transplantation, and their brentuximab vedotin exposure differed. Study-wide points: Significantly greater TCR diversity emerged by C4D1 in CD4+ cells but not CD8+ cells. Complete responders' diversity at baseline resembled that of newly diagnosed patients.

Germline V gene data show CDR1 as SGHRS and CDR2 as YFSETQ. The V and J ends lost 3 bases and 7 bases, in that order; junction bases with no gene match: 5. The CDR3 has 15 residues. Specimen: peripheral blood mononuclear cells (PBMCs), collected before the fourth cycle of nivolumab. This TCR was sampled from a human donor with classical Hodgkin lymphoma. The chain carries TRBV5-1 and TRBJ2-1, with 12 bases aligning to TRBD1. Here the CDR3 DNA reads TGCGCCAGCAGCTCCGGGACAGGGGGCATGAATGAGCAGTTCTTC. Its translation: CASSSGTGGMNEQFF.